This T cell receptor (beta chain) was obtained from a study of cytomegalovirus exposure and HLA in healthy donors (dated by TCRdb to 2016 to 2017). For the study in its entirety: An earlier analysis of more than 550 of the donors reported 276 Gb of sequence data and 117 million unique TCR beta sequences obtained from approximately 180 million T cells. Donor age, sex, ethnicity and CMV serostatus were compiled together with the repertoire data. Genome-wide SNP genotypes for about 60% of the roughly 670 donors were used in a later genetic analysis, which treated that subset as a discovery cohort. On average, roughly 240,000 unique TCR beta nucleotide sequences were sequenced per donor among 398 genotyped donors of the cohort, with about 17% of those sequences being non-productive. The study aimed to test whether signatures of past pathogen exposure could be identified by cataloging public T cell receptors. High-throughput TCR immunosequencing, statistical association of individual TCRs with disease status, and machine learning were combined to predict cytomegalovirus infection status. A later analysis re-analyzed previously published TCR beta repertoires from about 600 donors and added high-resolution HLA genotyping to study TCR occurrence patterns. In an earlier analysis of 500 to 650 of the donors, high-throughput TCR beta sequencing was used to judge whether each TCR beta V gene segment behaved as functional or pseudogenic. Of the 350 to 400 genotyped donors, around 81% fell in the genetic ancestry cluster associated with self-reported Caucasian donors. Both class I and class II loci were covered by HLA typing, at four-digit resolution. A separate validation cohort of about 110 different subjects was used in addition to the 666-subject first cohort. Typing coverage varied by locus: roughly 629-640 donors for A, B, C, DRB1 and DQB1; roughly 560 for DQA1; more than 600 for DPA1; roughly 470 for DPB1. An early release covering 550 to 650 HLA-typed donors comprised approximately 290 gigabases of sequencing data and tens of millions of unique TCR sequences. Every repertoire in the discovery cohort had been generated on one and the same sequencing platform. About 5 DR-DQ haplotypes were handled as single units for association and clustering, since linkage in the cohort was strong. Using immunosequencing, the study profiled T cell repertoires from 666 subjects and related those repertoires to cytomegalovirus serostatus. Rather than using new phenotypic data, the later analysis identified candidate immune exposures from TCR beta sequences and from how often those sequences occurred across donors.

Library preparation used the immunoSEQ multiplex PCR assay. The multiplex PCR relied on a mix of 60 forward primers for TCR Vbeta segments and 13 reverse primers for TCR Jbeta segments. The CDR3 region of rearranged TCR beta genes was amplified from genomic DNA with a multiplex PCR assay. On the Illumina HiSeq System, the amplified TCR beta libraries were sequenced as 87-base-pair reads. On the authors' methods: Across the roughly 600 repertoires, a later analysis counted roughly 77 million unique TCR beta chains, 9 million to 14 million of which were shared by at least two donors. Raw reads were error-corrected and collapsed into unique sequences with a nearest-neighbor algorithm that merged closely related sequences to remove PCR and sequencing errors. To assign V, D and J gene segments, CDR3 sequences were aligned to IMGT reference sequences. For a sequence to be retained, a match of at least six nucleotides to both a V gene segment and a J gene segment was required. A rearrangement was called productive if the CDR3 had no stop codons and remained in frame with V and J, and every other rearrangement was called non-productive. CDR3 was defined by IMGT convention, running from the second conserved V-encoded cysteine to the conserved J-encoded phenylalanine. In an earlier analysis of more than 550 of the donors, sequences lacking an unambiguous match to a single V gene segment were excluded. An earlier analysis of almost 600 of the donors classified V segments as functional when productive rearrangements were above 56.7% and as segregating when the standard deviation between donors was above 5%. To diagnose cytomegalovirus status from the catalog of TCR beta chain sequences, a statistical classification framework was built. V and J gene assignment, in a later analysis, came from comparing TCR nucleotide sequences with IMGT/GENE-DB human TR gene sequences. A later analysis assigned CDR3 sequences and most-parsimonious VDJ recombination scenarios with the TCRdist pipeline. In a later analysis, every TCR beta chain was defined by the combination of its CDR3 amino acid sequence and its V-gene family, and reads without a unique V-gene family were dropped. As a way to deal with suspected cross-contamination and a sequencing artifact, a later analysis dropped hundreds of nucleotide sequences that were highly shared and had low generation probability. A later analysis calculated a clonal expansion index for each public chain from normalized within-repertoire ranks of inferred template counts. In a later analysis, generation probabilities were computed using a VDJ recombination model fitted to out-of-frame rearrangements, and the results were checked against IGoR. A later analysis scored TCR-TCR, TCR-HLA and TCR-CMV co-occurrence with hypergeometric tests, applying a repertoire-size bias correction to TCR pairs. False discovery rates were estimated in a later analysis by permuting HLA or CMV assignments 20 times. In a later analysis, co-occurring TCRs were grouped using DBSCAN, and TCRdist sequence similarity was added for clustering within HLA-allele-positive subsets. Repertoires with fewer than 30,000 or more than 120,000 public chains were left out of co-occurrence clustering, as were five repertoires with anomalous nucleotide sharing. As stored in TCRdb, this immuneACCESS dataset retains in-frame rearrangements with V and J assigned. A fraction of the clones does not appear; measured against another copy, unresolved V genes explain less than half of the discrepancy, and the remainder lacks a known reason. V and J calls and clone size are copied from that table; D and trimming were computed from the DNA. Counted in this sample were roughly 150,000 clones; 80% to 90% of them appeared once. The ten largest clonotypes hold less than 2.5% of the sample.

About this clone itself: Its antigen target is currently unknown. No clone much larger than this one lies a single base away; base qualities are absent.

The germline V gene gives CDR1 as MNHEY and CDR2 as SVGAGI. The CDR3 goes from the cysteine to the phenylalanine over 14 residues. The read is trimmed to its CDR3 DNA, 42 bases read in frame from base 1. Relative to germline, V is 4 bases shorter and J is 3 bases shorter, with 9 bases between their ends. The paper's findings and limits, for the study overall: CMV serostatus was the only immune exposure information available for the cohort. A later analysis reported that several top co-occurrence clusters appeared linked to parvovirus B19, influenza, CMV and Epstein-Barr virus. Across donors, most TCR sequences were observed very rarely, whereas some public TCRs were present in many individuals. Some IMGT-functional V segments, including TRBV6-2 and TRBV6-3, could not be distinguished by the 87-base-pair reads and were therefore excluded. The sequencing pipeline was judged likely to have produced a cluster of highly shared sequence variants as a technical artifact. This cohort had only TCR beta chains sequenced, and the lack of alpha or paired-chain data limited which features could be detected. In a later genetic analysis, a missense DCLRE1C variant was associated with V-gene and J-gene trimming of TCR beta chains, and the association was replicated in an independent cohort. Roughly uniform sequencing depth across donors was assumed in presence/absence analyses, although this assumption may not hold. The classifier was reported to diagnose cytomegalovirus status with high specificity and sensitivity in both the original cohort and the validation cohort. According to the authors, the approach could potentially be generalized to other disease states and immunological phenotypes. According to a later genetic analysis, donors in an Asian-associated ancestry cluster had fewer N-insertions in productive TCRs than the approximately 670-donor mean. Because HLA typing was missing for some donors at each locus, association tests included only the typed subset. In a later analysis, most CMV-associated TCR beta chains were found to appear HLA-restricted, with HLA associations seemingly driven largely by CMV exposure. According to a later analysis, TCR association rates differed among HLA loci, with DRB1 alleles showing the most associated TCRs and HLA-C alleles showing the fewest. Because counts were too low, roughly 16 rarely observed V segments, including chromosome 9 orphons, were excluded from the earlier analysis of under 650 of the donors. In a later analysis, around 17,000 TCR beta sequences were associated with specific HLA alleles at a false discovery rate of 0.05. In a later analysis, HLA-associated TCR beta chains were found to be more clonally expanded and to have lower generation probabilities than equally common non-associated chains. In the study, around 160 TCR beta chains were listed as associated with cytomegalovirus. In an earlier analysis of approximately 590 of the donors, most TCR beta V segments appeared in productive rearrangements about 87% or about 30% of the time, broadly matching IMGT annotations. In vitro tests confirmed that a few of the cytomegalovirus-associated TCR beta chains recognize cytomegalovirus antigens. Correlated functional status among segregating V segments might reflect linkage disequilibrium, but an unknown experimental factor could not be ruled out. When HLA alleles, especially DR and DQ, strongly co-occurred, attributing TCR associations to individual alleles was difficult. A further reported finding was that TCR beta sequences accurately predicted the HLA-A and HLA-B alleles for most subjects in the first cohort.

The cohort was made up of 500 to 800 healthy bone marrow donors. At the time of sampling, all cohort members were nominally healthy, though unrecorded immune exposures were likely present. The donor was CMV seronegative and was included in the group of 352 seronegative cohort members. A peripheral blood sample was collected from each donor, and TCR beta sequencing was performed on peripheral blood mononuclear cells. Genomic DNA extraction from the blood cell samples was performed with the Qiagen DNeasy Blood Extraction Kit. This TCR was sampled from a woman aged 18 to 35 in good health and CMV-seronegative. The receptor chain draws on TRBV6-5 and TRBJ2-2, with a tentative D gene TRBD1 over 5 matching bases. The sequencing input was PBMCs. The DNA sequence follows: TGTGCCAGCAGTTTTCAGGGTGACACCGGGGAGCTGTTTTTT. This is translated as CASSFQGDTGELFF.